Here is one T cell receptor beta chain with its context. The antigen remains undetermined. The sample originates from a study of cytomegalovirus exposure and HLA in healthy donors. Study-level points and caveats: Near-uniform donor sequencing depth was presumed by presence/absence analyses. Several V segments, TRBV6-2 and TRBV6-3 among them, could not be told apart and were dropped.

The CDR3 is made up of 13 amino acids. V lost 2 bases and J lost 5; bases outside the gene matches: 0. The germline V gene encodes CDR1 MGHDK and CDR2 SYGVNS. The PCR used 60 Vbeta and 13 Jbeta primers. Generated by immunoSEQ multiplex PCR, the TCRdb table keeps only in-frame clones and is missing some. The repertoire shows about 72,000 clones; the top ten hold 12% to 15%. This TCR came from a middle-aged man in good health and CMV-seropositive. Sequenced: PBMCs. This chain links TRBV25-1 with TRBJ2-7, with TRBD2 matching 10 bases. CDR3: CASSETSGNEQYF. DNA of the CDR3: TGTGCCAGCAGTGAAACTAGCGGGAACGAGCAGTACTTC.